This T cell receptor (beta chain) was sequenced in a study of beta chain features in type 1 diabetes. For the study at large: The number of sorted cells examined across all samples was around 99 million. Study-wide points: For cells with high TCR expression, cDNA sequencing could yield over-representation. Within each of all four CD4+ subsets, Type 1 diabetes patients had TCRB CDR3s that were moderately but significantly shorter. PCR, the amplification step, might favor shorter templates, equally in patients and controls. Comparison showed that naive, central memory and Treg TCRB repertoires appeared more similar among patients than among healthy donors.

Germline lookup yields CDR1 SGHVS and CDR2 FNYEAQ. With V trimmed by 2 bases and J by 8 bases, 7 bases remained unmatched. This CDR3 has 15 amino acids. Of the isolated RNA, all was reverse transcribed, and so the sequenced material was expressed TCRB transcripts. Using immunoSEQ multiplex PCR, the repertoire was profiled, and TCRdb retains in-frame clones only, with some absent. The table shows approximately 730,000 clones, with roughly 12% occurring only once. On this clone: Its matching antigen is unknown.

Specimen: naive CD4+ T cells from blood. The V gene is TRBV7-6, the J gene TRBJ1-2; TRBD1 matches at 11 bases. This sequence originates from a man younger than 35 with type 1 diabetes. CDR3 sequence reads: CASSLLGQGALGYTF. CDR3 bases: TGTGCCAGCAGCTTACTTGGACAGGGGGCGCTGGGCTACACCTTC.